This T cell receptor beta chain was obtained from a study of vaccination effects on CD4 cells after COVID-19. The length of the CDR3 is 14 residues. V was shortened by 2 bases and J by 4 bases, with 9 bases between the two germline ends. Germline CDR1 SNHLY, CDR2 FYNNEI. Having been cultured for about 10 days, the cells underwent CD4+ T cell isolation. Every participant took two doses of the BNT162b2 or mRNA-1273 vaccine. Regarding this clone: Its antigen is unknown.

Measured with immunoSEQ multiplex PCR; TCRdb has only the in-frame clones, and not every one. Here the sample spans some 66,000 clones, around 85% being singletons. The source material was CD4+ T cells from PBMCs cultured without peptide, sampled after COVID-19 vaccination. This TCR was recovered from a human donor who received a COVID-19 vaccine. The chain combines TRBV2 with TRBJ1-5; D possibly corresponds to TRBD1 (5 bases). The CDR3, as DNA: TGTGCCAGCAGTGAACAGGGAGGAAATCAGCCCCAGCATTTT. The encoded protein is CASSEQGGNQPQHF.